These 26 T cell receptor beta chains originate from one sample sequenced in a study of shared clonotypes between healthy human individuals. TCRdb's table, derived via immunoSEQ multiplex PCR, lists solely in-frame clones and lacks some. The sample yields about 380,000 clones, around 96% seen once. Specimen: memory CD8+ T cells sorted from blood. Subset: CD45RO+ cells pooled with CCR7-negative TemRA cells. Every receptor here comes from a man younger than 40 in good health.

About this clone: This specimen includes other DNA sequences encoding the same CDR3. The chain uses TRBV5-4 and TRBJ2-3; D possibly matches TRBD1 or TRBD2 (6 bases each). Germline V gene lookup returns CDR1 SGHNT and CDR2 YYREEE (reference sequence). This CDR3 region has 13 residues. V lost 0 bases to trimming and J lost 6 bases, with 8 bases between them. CDR3 region: CASSLAGADTQYF. Written as DNA, the CDR3 is TGTGCCAGCAGCTTGGCGGGGGCGGATACGCAGTATTTT.

V is TRBV29-1 and J is TRBJ2-5; 8 positions agree with TRBD1. V dropped 4 bases and J dropped 5; count of bases not matched to a gene: 6. This CDR3 contains 13 residues. Germline-derived CDR1 and CDR2 are SQVTM and ANQGSEA. The CDR3 reads CSVAQGAGETQYF. DNA for the CDR3: TGCAGCGTTGCCCAGGGGGCGGGGGAGACCCAGTACTTC. Filled out from reference TRBV29-1 and TRBJ2-5, the complete variable domain reads SAVISQKPSRDICQRGTSLTIQCQVDSQVTMMFWYRQQPGQSLTLIATANQGSEATYESGFVIDKFPISRPNLTFSTLTVSNMSPEDSSIYLCSVAQGAGETQYFGPGTRLLVL.

The genes are TRBV7-9 and TRBJ2-3, with D perhaps TRBD1 (6 bases). From germline, CDR1 is SEHNR and CDR2 FQNEAQ (reference sequence). V lost 1 base and J lost 2, with 7 bases in between. The CDR3 is 14 residues long. The CDR3 sequence is CASSLDRATDTQYF. The CDR3 coding sequence is TGTGCCAGCAGCTTAGACAGGGCCACAGATACGCAGTATTTT.

A single count supports this clone. The J gene is TRBJ2-3, the V gene TRBV5-1; TRBD2 agrees at 11 bases. V gave up 4 bases and J gave up 4 bases; unmatched junction bases: 11. The germline V gene has CDR1 SGHRS and CDR2 YFSETQ. CDR3 length: 17 residues. The CDR3 protein is CASSRDPTSGSPDTQYF. In nucleotides, the CDR3 is TGCGCCAGCAGCCGCGATCCTACTAGCGGGAGTCCAGATACGCAGTATTTT.

V usage is TRBV29-1 and J usage is TRBJ2-7, with D possibly matching TRBD1 (6 bases). V lost 6 bases to trimming and J lost 6 bases, with 15 bases between them. The CDR3 consists of 12 residues. In germline, CDR1 is SQVTM, CDR2 ANQGSEA. The CDR3 sequence: CSVRQVWGEQYF. CDR3 in DNA: TGCAGCGTGAGACAGGTTTGGGGCGAGCAGTACTTC.

V usage is TRBV29-1 and J usage is TRBJ1-2; maybe TRBD1 (5 bases). The length of the CDR3 is 17 residues. Trimming left V 4 bases short and J 3 bases short, with 24 bases between. From germline, CDR1 is SQVTM and CDR2 ANQGSEA. The CDR3 DNA reads TGCAGCGTTGGTCCCAGGTTGGCGCAGGGTACCGACTATGGCTACACCTTC. This translates into CSVGPRLAQGTDYGYTF.

The CDR3 bases are TGTGCCAGCAGTGACGGGGGTTTAGGCAATCAGCCCCAGCATTTT. It codes for CASSDGGLGNQPQHF. The chain uses TRBV25-1 and TRBJ1-5; the D gene is possibly TRBD1 (5 bases). The CDR3 length is 15 residues. The germline CDR1 and CDR2 sequences are MGHDK and SYGVNS. Trimming left V 3 bases short and J 2 bases short, with 11 bases between.

The chain links TRBV28 to TRBJ2-3, with D perhaps TRBD1 (5 bases). V lost 4 bases and J lost 5, with 13 bases in between. Germline V lookup: CDR1 MDHEN, CDR2 SYDVKM. This CDR3 region has 14 residues. The DNA for the CDR3 is TGTGCCAGCAGTTCGGCAGGGCTAGGAGATACGCAGTATTTT. Its protein is CASSSAGLGDTQYF.

The chain links TRBV2 to TRBJ1-1; weak D call: TRBD1 (6 bases). The CDR3 is 15 amino acids. The V gene lost 8 bases and the J gene lost 0 bases, with 16 bases spanning the gap. The germline V gene encodes CDR1 SNHLY and CDR2 FYNNEI. The CDR3: CASYRGALLNTEAFF. The CDR3 region has the DNA TGTGCCAGCTACCGGGGGGCGCTCCTGAACACTGAAGCTTTCTTT.

This chain uses TRBV30 with TRBJ2-1; 11 bases are a match to TRBD2. Germline V gene sequence: CDR1 GTSNPN, CDR2 SVGIG (reference sequence). The CDR3 sequence is 15 residues long. With 4 bases clipped from V and 6 bases from J, the junction kept 8 bases outside the gene matches. The CDR3, as DNA: TGTGCCTGGAAAATTAGACTAGCGGGATTCAATGAGCAGTTCTTC. This codes for CAWKIRLAGFNEQFF. Combining the CDR3 with reference TRBV30 and TRBJ2-1 gives the whole variable domain SQTIHQWPATLVQPVGSPLSLECTVEGTSNPNLYWYRQAAGRGLQLLFYSVGIGQISSEVPQNLSASRPQDRQFILSSKKLLLSDSGFYLCAWKIRLAGFNEQFFGPGTRLTVL.

CDR3 sequence (DNA): TGTGCCAGCAGCTCTGACGTAGCGGGAGGGCGGACGCAGTATTTT. Protein product: CASSSDVAGGRTQYF. The chain couples TRBV5-4 to TRBJ2-3; 11 nucleotides match TRBD2. Germline CDR1 reads SGHNT; CDR2 reads YYREEE (reference sequence). V lost 3 bases to trimming and J lost 9 bases; unmatched junction nucleotides: 9. The CDR3 extends over 15 amino acids.

The chain is built from TRBV4-1 and TRBJ2-3; D unresolved. V shed 0 bases and J shed 3 bases, with 7 bases lying between them. Germline assignment: CDR1 MGHRA and CDR2 YSYEKL. CDR3 size: 14 residues. The CDR3 here is CASSQERRTDTQYF. The CDR3 DNA reads as TGCGCCAGCAGCCAAGAACGGAGAACAGATACGCAGTATTTT.

The CDR3 region has the DNA TGTGCCAGTAGGGCAGAGCCTTCTGGCACTGAAGCTTTCTTT. Amino acid sequence: CASRAEPSGTEAFF. The chain uses TRBV19 and TRBJ1-1, with D unresolved. Germline V CDR1 and CDR2: LNHDA, SQIVND (reference sequence). The CDR3 runs to 14 residues. V was pared by 6 bases and J by 4 bases, with 15 bases between. Together with reference TRBV19 and TRBJ1-1, the CDR3 gives the full variable domain: DGGITQSPKYLFRKEGQNVTLSCEQNLNHDAMYWYRQDPGQGLRLIYYSQIVNDFQKGDIAEGYSVSREKKESFPLTVTSAQKNPTAFYLCASRAEPSGTEAFFGQGTRLTVV.

J is TRBJ2-3 and V is TRBV25-1; D may be TRBD1 (6 bases). The germline V gene has CDR1 MGHDK and CDR2 SYGVNS. Trimming pared 2 bases from V and 5 bases from J, leaving 14 bases between. The CDR3 is 15 residues long. The CDR3: CASSEGDRWLDTQYF. The CDR3 nucleotides are TGTGCCAGCAGTGAAGGCGACAGGTGGCTAGATACGCAGTATTTT.

The chain is built from TRBV28 and TRBJ1-5, with no clear D. Germline loops: CDR1 MDHEN, CDR2 SYDVKM. This CDR3 has 13 amino acids. Trimming took 5 bases from V and 9 from J, leaving 14 bases between them. The CDR3 coding sequence is TGTGCCAGCAGTATAACGGCTTTAGGGCCCCAGCATTTT. Protein sequence: CASSITALGPQHF.

J is TRBJ2-3 and V is TRBV28; TRBD2 agrees at 11 bases. The CDR3 contains 18 residues. Germline V gene lookup returns CDR1 MDHEN and CDR2 SYDVKM. Trimming at V came to 2 bases and at J to 2 bases, leaving 9 bases not matched to a gene. In nucleotides, the CDR3 is TGTGCCAGCAGTTTAATAGTCTTAGCGGGAGGGTACACAGATACGCAGTATTTT. Protein sequence: CASSLIVLAGGYTDTQYF.

The chain uses TRBV30 and TRBJ2-7, with D unresolved. CDR1 is GTSNPN, CDR2 SVGIG, per germline (reference sequence). Trimming took 0 bases from V and 5 from J, leaving 11 bases between them. This CDR3 has 13 residues. The CDR3 here is CAWSVLIFDEQYF. DNA of the CDR3: TGTGCCTGGAGTGTACTCATTTTCGACGAGCAGTACTTC.

The genes are TRBV5-1 and TRBJ2-7, with D uncertain. CDR1 and CDR2 from the germline V gene are SGHRS and YFSETQ. There are 14 residues in the CDR3. Trimming cost V 3 bases and J 0 bases, with 10 bases left between them. The CDR3 DNA reads TGCGCCAGCAGCTATGCGCAGATCTCCTACGAGCAGTACTTC. This sequence encodes CASSYAQISYEQYF.

The rearrangement uses TRBV28 and TRBJ2-3; 11 nucleotides line up with TRBD2. CDR1 and CDR2 (germline): MDHEN, SYDVKM. This CDR3 region has 15 residues. V shed 7 bases, J shed 2 bases, and the junction held 5 bases outside the gene matches. The CDR3 is CASIGSGRDTDTQYF. For the CDR3, the DNA is TGTGCCAGCATTGGTAGCGGGAGGGACACAGATACGCAGTATTTT.

In this sample, this clone turned up once. The rearrangement uses TRBV5-6 and TRBJ2-2; D assignment may be TRBD1 or TRBD2 (6 bases each). The V and J ends lost 9 bases and 7 bases respectively, with 16 bases between them. CDR3 length: 13 residues. Germline CDR1 reads SGHDT; CDR2 reads YYEEEE. For the CDR3, the DNA is TGTGCCACCAAGGAGGGGGAGTACGGGGAGCTGTTTTTT. Residues: CATKEGEYGELFF.

V and J are TRBV5-8 and TRBJ1-2; D not certain. In germline, CDR1 is SGHTS, CDR2 YDEGEE. The CDR3 is 11 residues long. The V and J ends lost 3 bases and 13 bases respectively, with 13 bases between them. The CDR3 spells CASSYGLSVTF. The CDR3 DNA reads as TGTGCCAGCAGCTACGGGCTGTCGGTCACCTTC.

The chain employs TRBV6-1 and TRBJ1-4, with unresolved D. This CDR3 comprises 13 residues. Germline-derived CDR1 and CDR2 are MNHNS and SASEGT. Trimming shortened V by 6 bases and J by 8 bases, and 13 bases separated the two germline ends. The CDR3 loop reads CASSRVLEEKLFF. CDR3 nucleotide sequence: TGTGCCAGCAGCCGGGTCCTGGAGGAAAAACTGTTTTTT.

This rearrangement joins TRBV10-2 to TRBJ2-7; TRBD2 aligns across 16 bases. V shed 6 bases and J 7 bases; nucleotides not matched to a gene: 18. The germline CDR1 and CDR2 sequences are WSHSY and SAAADI. This CDR3 spans 19 amino acids. Here the CDR3 DNA reads TGCGCCAGCAGGGATACCGGGACTAGCGGGAGGGTTCGACTTGAAGAGCAGTACTTC. Translation: CASRDTGTSGRVRLEEQYF.

J is TRBJ1-1 and V is TRBV11-3, with TRBD1 identical over 8 bases. The CDR3 totals 14 residues. In germline, CDR1 is SGHNT, CDR2 YENEEA. V gave up 3 bases and J gave up 5 bases; unmatched junction bases: 5. CDR3 nucleotides: TGTGCCAGCAGCTTGGTAAACAGGGGGACTGAAGCTTTCTTT. Encoded protein: CASSLVNRGTEAFF.

With respect to this clone: Other DNA sequences in this specimen translate into the identical CDR3. The rearrangement links TRBV11-2 to TRBJ1-1; D ambiguous. With 3 bases removed from V and 1 base from J, the gap between germline ends came to 6 bases. Germline assignment: CDR1 SGHAT and CDR2 FQNNGV. The CDR3 length is 13 residues. CDR3 in amino acids: CASSFRGNTEAFF. CDR3 nucleotide sequence: TGTGCCAGCAGCTTCCGGGGGAACACTGAAGCTTTCTTT.

The chain links TRBV30 to TRBJ2-7, with no clear D. CDR3 length: 12 residues. Germline CDR1 reads GTSNPN; CDR2 reads SVGIG (reference sequence). V shed 3 bases and J shed 2 bases, with 8 bases lying between them. CDR3 DNA: TGTGCCTGGAGGGTCGGACCCTACGAGCAGTACTTC. Protein product: CAWRVGPYEQYF.